These 3 T cell receptor beta chains originate from one sample sequenced in a study of cytomegalovirus exposure and HLA in healthy donors. Use of 60 Vbeta and 13 Jbeta primers characterized the PCR. The table came from immunoSEQ multiplex PCR; TCRdb's copy has only in-frame clones and leaves some out. The repertoire table contains approximately 140,000 clones. Sequenced material: PBMCs. The source is a woman between 35 and 50 years old in good health and CMV-seronegative.

V is TRBV29-1 and J is TRBJ2-7, with 8 bases matching TRBD2. CDR1 and CDR2 from the germline V gene are SQVTM and ANQGSEA. Trimming at V came to 1 base and at J to 5 bases, leaving 10 bases not matched to a gene. The CDR3 extends over 15 amino acids. The CDR3 loop reads CSVEGLAGPTDEQYV. CDR3 nucleotides: TGCAGCGTTGAAGGATTAGCGGGGCCCACCGACGAGCAGTACGTC.

The rearrangement uses TRBV6-1 and TRBJ2-4, with D perhaps matching TRBD2 (5 bases). The CDR3 has 15 residues. Germline values: CDR1 MNHNS, CDR2 SASEGT. The V end lost 3 bases, the J end lost 3 bases, and 12 bases lay between the germline ends. The CDR3 reads CASSESGGDKNIQYF. CDR3 sequence (DNA): TGTGCCAGCAGTGAGAGCGGAGGAGACAAAAACATTCAGTACTTC.

The chain uses TRBV9 and TRBJ1-3; maybe TRBD1 (6 bases). The CDR3 runs 15 residues. V was shortened by 0 bases and J by 5 bases, with 12 bases between the two germline ends. Per germline, CDR1 SGDLS and CDR2 YYNGEE. DNA for the CDR3: TGTGCCAGCAGCGTAGCGGACAGCCTTAGAAACACCATATATTTT. The encoded protein is CASSVADSLRNTIYF.